This T cell receptor beta chain was recovered during a study of control samples from healthy donors and cancer patients. Profiled with immunoSEQ multiplex PCR; TCRdb holds only in-frame clones, not every one. This repertoire shows 110,000 to 150,000 clones, roughly 90% found once; its top ten account for 4.9%. This CDR3 comprises 15 residues. The germline gives CDR1 ENHRY, CDR2 SYGVKD. The junction had 4 bases not matched to a gene; V was cut back by 4 bases and J by 0 bases. The specimen was blood. The chain links TRBV10-3 to TRBJ2-3; 7 nucleotides line up with TRBD1. The receptor was derived from a man aged 30 to 45 in good health. The CDR3 region is CAISVGQVSTDTQYF. The CDR3 nucleotides read TGTGCCATCAGTGTCGGACAGGTGAGCACAGATACGCAGTATTTT.